Below, 3 T cell receptor beta chains from the same sample are listed, as sequenced in a study of blood T cell repertoires in COVID-19. The table came from immunoSEQ multiplex PCR; TCRdb's copy has only in-frame clones and leaves some out. The sample holds around 340,000 clones, approximately 90% seen once. Sequences were obtained from peripheral blood. Receptors were obtained from a woman in her sixties or seventies with COVID-19, enrolled during active disease.

The rearrangement links TRBV18 to TRBJ2-7; D may be TRBD1 (5 bases). Trimming took 6 bases from V and 4 from J, leaving 13 bases between them. The CDR3 spans 13 residues. From germline, CDR1 is KGHSH and CDR2 LQKENI. The CDR3 DNA is TGTGCCAGCTCTCCGGGCAGGGTGTACGAGCAGTACTTC. Encoded protein: CASSPGRVYEQYF.

The CDR3 nucleotides read TGTGCCAGCAGTCGTTTCAGGGATACGCAGTATTTT. Translated, it gives CASSRFRDTQYF. The genes are TRBV11-2 and TRBJ2-3; D unresolved. The CDR3 has 12 amino acids. Trimming took off 6 bases at V and 6 bases at J, with 10 bases between the two ends. CDR1 is SGHAT, CDR2 FQNNGV, per germline.

Notes on this clone: Other DNA sequences in the same sample also yield this CDR3. The J gene is TRBJ1-1, the V gene TRBV6-5, with unresolved D. The CDR3 is made up of 13 amino acids. V was shortened by 6 bases and J by 1 base, with 9 bases between the two germline ends. Per the germline V gene, CDR1 is MNHEY and CDR2 is SVGAGI. Here the CDR3 DNA reads TGTGCCAGCAGACTCGGAGGGAACACTGAAGCTTTCTTT. As protein: CASRLGGNTEAFF.